This record looks at one T cell receptor (beta chain) sequence and its context. Its antigen is unidentified. Germline CDR1 and CDR2: LNHDA and SQIVND (reference sequence). Trimming took 3 bases from V and 10 from J, leaving 13 bases between them. The CDR3 is made up of 13 amino acids. Time point reported: pretreatment peripheral blood. TCRdb's table, derived via immunoSEQ multiplex PCR, lists solely in-frame clones and lacks some. The sample lists under 60,000 clones; around 84% were seen once. This record belongs to a study of PD-L1 blockade in urothelial cancer. Background on the study: Male patients with bladder-origin urothelial cancer numbered about 85% of the 29.

Study outcomes and limitations: Better survival was predicted when blood TCR clonality before treatment fell below the median.

The input for sequencing was PBMCs, taken around atezolizumab (anti-PD-L1) treatment. J is TRBJ2-1 and V is TRBV19; tentative D call: TRBD1 (6 bases). The origin of this receptor is a man between 65 and 85 years old with urothelial cancer. The CDR3 DNA sequence: TGTGCCAGTAGTATCAGGGGCGTGGGCGAGCAGTTCTTC. Protein product: CASSIRGVGEQFF.